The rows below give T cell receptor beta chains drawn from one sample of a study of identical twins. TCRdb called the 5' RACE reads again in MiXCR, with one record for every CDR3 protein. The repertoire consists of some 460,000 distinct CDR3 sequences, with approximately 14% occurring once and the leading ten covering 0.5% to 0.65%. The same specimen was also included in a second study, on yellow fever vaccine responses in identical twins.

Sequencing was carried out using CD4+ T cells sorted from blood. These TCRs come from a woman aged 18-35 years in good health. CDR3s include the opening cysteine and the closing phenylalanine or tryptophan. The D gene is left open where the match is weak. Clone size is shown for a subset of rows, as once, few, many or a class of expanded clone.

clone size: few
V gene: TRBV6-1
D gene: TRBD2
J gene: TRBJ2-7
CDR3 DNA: TGTGCCAGCAGGATACAGGCTAGCGGGACCCTCAAGCAGTACTTC
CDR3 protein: CASRIQASGTLKQYF

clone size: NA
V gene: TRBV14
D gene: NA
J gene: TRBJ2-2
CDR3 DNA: TGTGCCAGCAGCCAAGAATTAGGGCTAAACACCGGGGAGCTGTTTTTT
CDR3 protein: CASSQELGLNTGELFF

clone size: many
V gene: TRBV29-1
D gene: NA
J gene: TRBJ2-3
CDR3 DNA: TGCAGCGTTGAGGCAGGAACAGATACGCAGTATTTT
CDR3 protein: CSVEAGTDTQYF

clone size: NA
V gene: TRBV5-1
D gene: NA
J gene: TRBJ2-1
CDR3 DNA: TGCGCCAGCAGCTTGGGGGGTTTCCAAAATAATGAGCAGTTCTTC
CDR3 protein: CASSLGGFQNNEQFF

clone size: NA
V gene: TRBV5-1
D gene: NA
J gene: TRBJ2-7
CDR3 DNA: TGCGCCAGCAGCTATCCGGACAGTTCCTACGAGCAGTACTTC
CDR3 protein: CASSYPDSSYEQYF

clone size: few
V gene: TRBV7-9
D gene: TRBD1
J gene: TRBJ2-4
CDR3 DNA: TGTGCCAGCAGCTTAGAGGGACAGTCTGTTACCCACTTC
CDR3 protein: CASSLEGQSVTHF

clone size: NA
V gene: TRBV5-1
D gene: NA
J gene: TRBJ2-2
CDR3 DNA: TGCGCCAGCAGCTCCGACGGTACCGGGGGGCTGTTTTTT
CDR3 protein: CASSSDGTGGLFF

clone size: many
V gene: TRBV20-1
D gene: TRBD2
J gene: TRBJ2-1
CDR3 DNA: TGCAGTGCTTCTAGCGGGGCCTACAATGAGCAGTTCTTC
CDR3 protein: CSASSGAYNEQFF

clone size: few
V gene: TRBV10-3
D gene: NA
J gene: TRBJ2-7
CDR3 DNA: TGTGCCATCAGTGAGTCGCCGGGGAGTGAGTACTTC
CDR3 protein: CAISESPGSEYF

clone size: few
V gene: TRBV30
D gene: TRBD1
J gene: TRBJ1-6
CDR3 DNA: TGTGCCTGGGTCCCCCAGGGGGCGGATTCACCCCTCCACTTT
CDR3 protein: CAWVPQGADSPLHF

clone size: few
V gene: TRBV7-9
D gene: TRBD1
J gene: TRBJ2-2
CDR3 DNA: TGTGCCAGCAGCCGCAGGGCGGGACAGGGGATCACCGGGGAGCTGTTTTTT
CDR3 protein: CASSRRAGQGITGELFF

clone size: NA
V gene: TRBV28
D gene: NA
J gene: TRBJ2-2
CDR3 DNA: TGTGCCAGCAGTTCCGACCCTGAAAACACCGGGGAGCTGTTTTTT
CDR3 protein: CASSSDPENTGELFF

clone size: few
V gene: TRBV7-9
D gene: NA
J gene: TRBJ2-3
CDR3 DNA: TGTGCCAGCAGCTTTACCGGTGCAGATACGCAGTATTTT
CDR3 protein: CASSFTGADTQYF

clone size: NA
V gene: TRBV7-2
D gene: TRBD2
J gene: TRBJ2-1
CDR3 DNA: TGTGCCAGCAGCTTAGGGTTAGCGGGGACCCAGTTCTTC
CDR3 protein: CASSLGLAGTQFF

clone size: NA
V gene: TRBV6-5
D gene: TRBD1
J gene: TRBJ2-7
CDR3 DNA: TGTGCCAGCAGTTACTCTGGACAGGGGATCTACGAGCAGTACTTC
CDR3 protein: CASSYSGQGIYEQYF

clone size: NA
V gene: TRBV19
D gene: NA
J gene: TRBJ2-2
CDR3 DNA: TGTGCCAGTAGTACTTGGAACACCGGGGAGCTGTTTTTT
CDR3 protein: CASSTWNTGELFF

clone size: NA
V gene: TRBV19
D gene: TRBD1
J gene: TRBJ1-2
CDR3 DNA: TGTGCCAGCCTAACAGGGGACGGCTACACCTTC
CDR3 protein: CASLTGDGYTF

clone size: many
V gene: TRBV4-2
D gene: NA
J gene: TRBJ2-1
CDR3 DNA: TGTGCCAGCAGCCGCGGGACCATCAACAATGAGCAGTTCTTC
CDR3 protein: CASSRGTINNEQFF

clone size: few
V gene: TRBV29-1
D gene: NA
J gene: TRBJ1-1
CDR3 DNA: TGCAGCGTTGAAAAGGGGCAAGGGACTGAAGCTTTCTTT
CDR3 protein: CSVEKGQGTEAFF

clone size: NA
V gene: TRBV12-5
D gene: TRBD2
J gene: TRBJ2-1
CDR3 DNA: TGTGCTAGTGGTTTGGTGCGGGGGGGCGGTAAAAATGAGCAGTTCTTC
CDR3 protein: CASGLVRGGGKNEQFF

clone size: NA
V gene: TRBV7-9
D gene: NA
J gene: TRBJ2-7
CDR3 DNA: TGTGCCAGCAGCCACCCCCCTGGACAGCCCACCTACGAGCAGTACTTC
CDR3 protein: CASSHPPGQPTYEQYF

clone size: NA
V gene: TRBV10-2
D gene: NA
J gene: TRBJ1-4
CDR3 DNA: TGCGCCAGCAGAAGGGCCCGAGATGAAAAACTGTTTTTT
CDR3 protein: CASRRARDEKLFF

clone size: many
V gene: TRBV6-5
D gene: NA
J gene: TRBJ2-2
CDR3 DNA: TGTGCCAGCAAACGGGGGCCCGGGGAGCTGTTTTTT
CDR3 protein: CASKRGPGELFF

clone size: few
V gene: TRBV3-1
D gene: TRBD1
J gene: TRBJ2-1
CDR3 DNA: TGTGCCAGCAGCCACCGGACAGGGCAGAATGAGCAGTTCTTC
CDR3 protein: CASSHRTGQNEQFF

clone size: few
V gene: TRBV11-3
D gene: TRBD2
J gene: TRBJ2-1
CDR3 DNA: TGTGCCAGCAGCGACCGGAGACTAGCCGAGGAGCAGTTCTTC
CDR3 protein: CASSDRRLAEEQFF

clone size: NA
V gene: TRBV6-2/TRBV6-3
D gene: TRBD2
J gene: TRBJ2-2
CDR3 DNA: TGTGCCAGCAGCGGACTAGGGACCGGGGAGCTGTTTTTT
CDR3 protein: CASSGLGTGELFF

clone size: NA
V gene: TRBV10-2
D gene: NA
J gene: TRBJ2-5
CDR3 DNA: TGCGCCAGCAGCCAGAGAGGGACCCAGTACTTC
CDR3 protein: CASSQRGTQYF

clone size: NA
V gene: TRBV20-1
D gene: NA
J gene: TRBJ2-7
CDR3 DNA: TGCAGTGCTCCCGACCTCGGGGCCGGCGAGCAGTACTTC
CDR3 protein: CSAPDLGAGEQYF

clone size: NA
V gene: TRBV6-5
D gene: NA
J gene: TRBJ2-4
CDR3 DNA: TGTGCCAGCAGTTACGGGCAGGCCCTAGCCAAAAACATTCAGTACTTC
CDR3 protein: CASSYGQALAKNIQYF

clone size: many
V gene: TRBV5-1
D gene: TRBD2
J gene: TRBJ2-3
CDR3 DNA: TGCGCCAGCAGCTTGGCAGGCGGGGGGGCCACAGATACGCAGTATTTT
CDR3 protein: CASSLAGGGATDTQYF

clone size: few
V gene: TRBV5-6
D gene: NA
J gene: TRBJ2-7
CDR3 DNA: TGTGCCAGCAGCTTGAGACAGCACATCTCCTACGAGCAGTACTTC
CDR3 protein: CASSLRQHISYEQYF

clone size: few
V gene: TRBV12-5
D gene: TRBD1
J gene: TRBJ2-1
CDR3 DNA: TGTGCTAGTGGCCCCGGGACAGGGGGCATGGATGAGCAGTTCTTC
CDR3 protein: CASGPGTGGMDEQFF

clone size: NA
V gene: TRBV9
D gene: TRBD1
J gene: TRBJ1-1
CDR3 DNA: TGTGCCAGCAGCCGGGGACAGGGGACGAACACTGAAGCTTTCTTT
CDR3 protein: CASSRGQGTNTEAFF

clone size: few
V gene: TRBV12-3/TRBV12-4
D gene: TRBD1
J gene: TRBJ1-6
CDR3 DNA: TGTGCCAGCAGTCGACAGGGAAACTATAATTCACCCCTCCACTTT
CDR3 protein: CASSRQGNYNSPLHF

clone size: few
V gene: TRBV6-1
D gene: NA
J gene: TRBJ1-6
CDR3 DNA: TGTGCCAGCAGTGAAGCCAAACCCGGCGGTAATTCACCCCTCCACTTT
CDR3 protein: CASSEAKPGGNSPLHF

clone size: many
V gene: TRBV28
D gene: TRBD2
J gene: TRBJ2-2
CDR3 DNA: TGTGCCACCCCTCAGGGACGGCCCGGACTAGCGGGGGGGCCGGAGACCGGGGAGCTGTTTTTT
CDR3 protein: CATPQGRPGLAGGPETGELFF

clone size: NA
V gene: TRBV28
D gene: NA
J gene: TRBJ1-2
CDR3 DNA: TGTGCCAGCAGCACGATGGGGGAGGGCTATGGCTACACCTTC
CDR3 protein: CASSTMGEGYGYTF

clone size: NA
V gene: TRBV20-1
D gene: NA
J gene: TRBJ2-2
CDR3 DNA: TGCAGTGCTTTTAACTCAGGCGGTGGCGGGGAGCTGTTTTTT
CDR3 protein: CSAFNSGGGGELFF

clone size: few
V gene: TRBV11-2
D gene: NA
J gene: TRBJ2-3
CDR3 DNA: TGTGCCAGCAGCTTCAGACAGGCTAGCACAGATACGCAGTATTTT
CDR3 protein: CASSFRQASTDTQYF

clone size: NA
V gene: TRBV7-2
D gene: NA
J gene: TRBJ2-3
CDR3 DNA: TGTGCCAGCAGCCTCCGTGAGGGGGGATCGCAGTATTTT
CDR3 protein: CASSLREGGSQYF